The entry that follows covers one T cell receptor beta chain sequence. This CDR3 has 14 residues. Germline V CDR1 and CDR2: SNHLY, FYNNEI. The V end lost 3 bases, the J end lost 1 base, and 6 bases lay between the germline ends. The record originates from a study of shared clonotypes between healthy human individuals. The method was immunoSEQ multiplex PCR; TCRdb's version includes in-frame clones alone and lacks a portion of them. The repertoire includes roughly 2.6 million clones, approximately 94% of them detected once, and over 0.12% sits in the top ten. Sequencing used naive CD4+ T cells sorted from blood. Subset defined: CD45RA+ positively selected. This chain links TRBV2 with TRBJ2-2; D unresolved. The receptor was derived from a young man in good health. CDR3 sequence reads: CASSDGQNTGELFF. For the CDR3, the DNA is TGTGCCAGCAGTGACGGGCAGAACACCGGGGAGCTGTTTTTT. Together with reference TRBV2 and TRBJ2-2, the CDR3 gives the full variable domain: EPEVTQTPSHQVTQMGQEVILRCVPISNHLYFYWYRQILGQKVEFLVSFYNNEISEKSEIFDDQFSVERPDGSNFTLKIRSTKLEDSAMYFCASSDGQNTGELFFGEGSRLTVL.